Below are 21 T cell receptor beta chains sequenced from a single sample in a study of T-cell reconstitution after alpha-beta-depleted transplantation in children. The TCRbeta library incorporated unique molecular identifiers. TCRdb processed the PCR reads anew with MiXCR; each CDR3 protein has one entry. The sample gives around 400,000 distinct CDR3 sequences, just over 20% of which show up once; 3.5% to 4% is in the top ten. The sequencing here drew on PBMCs from the stem cell graft donor, taken from the stem cell graft. The receptors originated from a human donor who donated a stem cell graft to a child with acute myeloid leukemia.

The chain employs TRBV12-3 or TRBV12-4 and TRBJ2-1; D is unresolved. Between the trimmed V and J ends, which lost 0 bases and 7 bases, there was a span of 10 bases. The CDR3 runs 14 residues. The CDR3 here is CASSLAASRNEQFF. CDR3 DNA sequence: TGTGCCAGCAGTTTAGCGGCCTCTAGGAATGAGCAGTTCTTC.

In its sample, this clonotype was seen a few times. The rearrangement links TRBV20-1 to TRBJ2-7; D is possibly TRBD2 (6 bases). V lost 6 bases to trimming and J lost 1 base, with 16 bases between them. The CDR3 is made up of 14 amino acids. The V gene's germline CDR1 is DFQATT and CDR2 SNEGSKA (reference sequence). CDR3 residues: CSAQSAGYSYEQYF. Written as DNA, the CDR3 is TGCAGTGCCCAGAGCGCGGGGTATTCCTACGAGCAGTACTTC.

This clonotype was observed a handful of times. The V call is TRBV13, the J call TRBJ2-7; possibly TRBD2 for D (6 bases). The ends were cut back, 4 bases at V and 4 bases at J, with 14 bases in the middle. Germline CDR1 and CDR2: PRHDT and FYEKMQ (reference sequence). This CDR3 is 14 amino acids long. The CDR3 loop is CASSSPTSAYEQYF. The DNA of the CDR3 is TGTGCCAGCAGCTCTCCGACTAGTGCATACGAGCAGTACTTC.

This clonotype was counted a few times. This sequence joins TRBV7-6 and TRBJ2-7, with 7 nucleotides matching TRBD2. Germline trimming cut 4 bases from V and 1 base from J; bases unmatched to any gene: 10. Germline CDR1 reads SGHVS; CDR2 reads FNYEAQ. This CDR3 is 16 amino acids long. In DNA, the CDR3 is TGTGCCAGCAGCTCACCGCCGACGGGAGGATCCTACGAGCAGTACTTC. Its translation is CASSSPPTGGSYEQYF.

This clonotype was counted at least ten times. The CDR3 DNA reads as TGCAGTGCGCCGACAGGGTCTGGGCACGAGCAGTACTTC. Translation gives CSAPTGSGHEQYF. V and J are TRBV20-1 and TRBJ2-7, with 7 positions matching TRBD1. With 6 bases clipped from V and 5 bases from J, the junction kept 10 bases outside the gene matches. The CDR3 has 13 amino acids. CDR1 and CDR2 (germline): DFQATT, SNEGSKA (reference sequence).

This clonotype was recorded a few times. The chain carries TRBV15 and TRBJ2-7; maybe TRBD1 (5 bases). The germline CDR1 and CDR2 sequences are LNHNV and YYDKDF (reference sequence). The V gene lost 1 base and the J gene lost 6 bases, with 13 bases spanning the gap. This CDR3 region has 14 residues. The CDR3 bases are TGTGCCACCAGCAGAGCCAGGGTTTCCCCCGAGCAGTACTTC. It encodes CATSRARVSPEQYF.

The rearrangement links TRBV5-1 to TRBJ2-7, with a tentative D call TRBD2 (6 bases). CDR3 size: 14 residues. The V gene lost 4 bases and the J gene lost 6 bases, with 17 bases spanning the gap. Looked up from germline, CDR1 is SGHRS and CDR2 is YFSETQ. The CDR3 loop reads CASSGVSGDREQYF. The CDR3, as DNA: TGCGCCAGCAGCGGAGTTTCGGGGGATCGCGAGCAGTACTTC.

V is TRBV29-1 and J is TRBJ2-2; TRBD2 matches at 7 bases. This CDR3 is 16 amino acids long. Unmatched junction bases numbered 10, after V lost 5 bases and J lost 1 base. In germline, CDR1 is SQVTM, CDR2 ANQGSEA. DNA of the CDR3: TGCAGCGTTCTAGCGGCCGACCACGGGAACACCGGGGAGCTGTTTTTT. It encodes CSVLAADHGNTGELFF.

This clonotype was counted between two and nine times. This rearrangement joins TRBV6-5 to TRBJ2-7; D is perhaps TRBD1 or TRBD2 (5 bases each). Between the trimmed V and J ends, which lost 0 bases and 3 bases, there was a span of 12 bases. CDR1 is MNHEY, CDR2 SVGAGI, per germline. This CDR3 contains 15 residues. CDR3 coding DNA: TGTGCCAGCAGTTACTCGAGAGGGGAGAACTACGAGCAGTACTTC. This codes for CASSYSRGENYEQYF.

This clonotype was counted many times. This chain links TRBV29-1 with TRBJ2-3; 7 bases are a match to TRBD1. Per the germline V gene, CDR1 is SQVTM and CDR2 is ANQGSEA. This CDR3 spans 15 amino acids. With 5 bases clipped from V and 4 bases from J, the junction kept 12 bases outside the gene matches. In DNA, the CDR3 is TGCAGCGTTCTGGCCTACAGGGGAACAGCAGATACGCAGTATTTT. Translating it yields CSVLAYRGTADTQYF.

This clonotype was counted many times. The rearrangement uses TRBV20-1 and TRBJ2-1; D not certain. The CDR3 consists of 10 residues. Per germline, CDR1 DFQATT and CDR2 SNEGSKA (reference sequence). Trimming shortened V by 6 bases and J by 4 bases, and 4 bases separated the two germline ends. CDR3 nucleotides: TGCAGTGCCCTTTACAATGAGCAGTTCTTC. Protein sequence: CSALYNEQFF.

This clonotype was detected a few times. This sequence joins TRBV28 and TRBJ2-7, with a weak D call TRBD2 (5 bases). Trimming shortened V by 7 bases and J by 4 bases, and 26 bases separated the two germline ends. The germline gives CDR1 MDHEN, CDR2 SYDVKM. The CDR3 spans 17 residues. The CDR3 DNA is TGTGCCAGCAACCCGCGGGTGGAGGTGGGATTTCTTTACGAGCAGTACTTC. The encoded protein is CASNPRVEVGFLYEQYF.

The chain recombines TRBV27 with TRBJ2-1, with D perhaps TRBD1 or TRBD2 (5 bases each). The germline V and J ends were trimmed by 5 bases and 5 bases, with 16 bases remaining between them. The CDR3 covers 15 residues. CDR1 is MNHEY and CDR2 is SMNVEV in the germline V gene (reference sequence). CDR3 in DNA: TGTGCCAGCAGTCCTTCCGGGACCCGCAACAATGAGCAGTTCTTC. This gives the protein CASSPSGTRNNEQFF.

The table lists this clonotype with a few counts. The gene calls are TRBV28 and TRBJ1-1, with D unresolved. The germline V and J ends were trimmed by 3 bases and 1 base, with 12 bases remaining between them. Germline lookup yields CDR1 MDHEN and CDR2 SYDVKM. CDR3 size: 15 residues. DNA for the CDR3: TGTGCCAGCAGTTTGGCAGGTACATCGAACACTGAAGCTTTCTTT. Translated, it gives CASSLAGTSNTEAFF. The full variable domain, with the rest looked up from reference TRBV28 and TRBJ1-1, is DVKVTQSSRYLVKRTGEKVFLECVQDMDHENMFWYRQDPGLGLRLIYFSYDVKMKEKGDIPEGYSVSREKKERFSLILESASTNQTSMYLCASSLAGTSNTEAFFGQGTRLTVV.

This clonotype was seen a handful of times. V and J are TRBV29-1 and TRBJ2-5; 9 bases are a match to TRBD2. The CDR3 runs 14 residues. The germline gives CDR1 SQVTM, CDR2 ANQGSEA. V dropped 4 bases and J dropped 1; count of bases not matched to a gene: 4. CDR3 protein: CSVAASGIQETQYF. As DNA, the CDR3 is TGCAGCGTTGCTGCTAGCGGGATCCAAGAGACCCAGTACTTC. Combining the CDR3 with reference TRBV29-1 and TRBJ2-5 gives the whole variable domain SAVISQKPSRDICQRGTSLTIQCQVDSQVTMMFWYRQQPGQSLTLIATANQGSEATYESGFVIDKFPISRPNLTFSTLTVSNMSPEDSSIYLCSVAASGIQETQYFGPGTRLLVL.

This clonotype showed up many times. This rearrangement joins TRBV29-1 to TRBJ2-7; D might be TRBD1 or TRBD2, each matching 5 bases. The CDR3 totals 12 residues. The V end was cut by 4 bases, the J end by 5 bases, with 12 bases between. Per the germline V gene, CDR1 is SQVTM and CDR2 is ANQGSEA. The CDR3 nucleotides are TGCAGCGTTGGGGGGATAGTCGACGAGCAGTACTTC. Translating it yields CSVGGIVDEQYF.

At least ten counts were recorded for this clonotype. The J gene is TRBJ2-3, the V gene TRBV12-3 or TRBV12-4, with 11 bases fitting TRBD2. The ends lost 7 bases at V and 5 bases at J; junction bases unmatched: 5. The CDR3 contains 14 residues. CDR3 residues: CASNPLAGGDTQYF. The CDR3 region has the DNA TGTGCCAGCAACCCCCTAGCGGGAGGAGATACGCAGTATTTT.

This rearrangement joins TRBV29-1 to TRBJ2-4; no definite D call. V lost 4 bases to trimming and J lost 5 bases, with 9 bases between them. The CDR3 runs to 12 residues. Germline CDR1 SQVTM, CDR2 ANQGSEA. CDR3 DNA: TGCAGCGTTGTCCCGGGCGAAAACATTCAGTACTTC. Encoded protein: CSVVPGENIQYF.

This clonotype was detected only a few times. The chain joins TRBV3-1 to TRBJ2-7; TRBD2 aligns across 10 bases. The V gene end was trimmed by 4 bases and the J gene end by 6 bases; junction bases not matched to a gene: 9. Germline CDR1 is LGHDT and CDR2 is YNNKEL (reference sequence). The CDR3 totals 15 residues. CDR3 in amino acids: CASSRSRSSGSEQYF. DNA of the CDR3: TGTGCCAGCAGCCGAAGCCGGTCTAGCGGGAGCGAGCAGTACTTC.

This clonotype was picked up many times. The chain has TRBV20-1 and TRBJ2-1; tentatively, D is TRBD2 (6 bases). The CDR3 is 14 residues long. In germline, CDR1 is DFQATT, CDR2 SNEGSKA (reference sequence). Trimming removed 0 bases from V and 6 bases from J, with 12 bases in between. The CDR3 region is CSAREGPSVNEQFF. As DNA, the CDR3 is TGCAGTGCTAGAGAAGGGCCTAGCGTCAATGAGCAGTTCTTC.

This clonotype was picked up a small number of times. V usage is TRBV21-1 and J usage is TRBJ1-2. TRBV21-1 is listed as a pseudogene. The CDR3 has 13 residues. CDR3: CASSLQDNYGYTF. In DNA form, the CDR3 reads TGTGCCAGCAGCTTGCAGGATAACTATGGCTACACCTTC.